What follows describes a single T cell receptor beta chain. This sample is part of a study of blood T cell repertoires in COVID-19. Trimming took 4 bases from V and 7 from J; bases not matched to a gene: 7. The CDR3 sequence is 14 residues long. Germline CDR1 reads LNHNV; CDR2 reads YYDKDF (reference sequence). TCRdb's table, derived via immunoSEQ multiplex PCR, lists solely in-frame clones and lacks some. This sample has about 32,000 clones, with about nine tenths found just once. This sequence originates from a man between 60 and 75 years old with active COVID-19. Sequenced sample: peripheral blood. The gene calls are TRBV15 and TRBJ1-1; 9 bases are shared with TRBD1. The CDR3 reads CATSTGQGGSEAFF. CDR3 in DNA: TGTGCCACCAGCACGGGACAGGGAGGAAGTGAAGCTTTCTTT.